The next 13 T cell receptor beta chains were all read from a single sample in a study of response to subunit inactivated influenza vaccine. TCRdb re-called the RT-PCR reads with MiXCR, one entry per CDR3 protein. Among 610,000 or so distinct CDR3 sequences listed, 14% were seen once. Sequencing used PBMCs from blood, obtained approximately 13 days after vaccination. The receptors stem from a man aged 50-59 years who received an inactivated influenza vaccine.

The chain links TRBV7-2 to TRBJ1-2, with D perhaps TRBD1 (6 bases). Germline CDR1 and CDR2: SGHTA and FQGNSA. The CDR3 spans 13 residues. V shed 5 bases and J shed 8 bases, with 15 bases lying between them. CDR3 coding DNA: TGTGCCAGCAGCCCTACCGGGGGGCAGGGCTACACCTTC. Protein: CASSPTGGQGYTF.

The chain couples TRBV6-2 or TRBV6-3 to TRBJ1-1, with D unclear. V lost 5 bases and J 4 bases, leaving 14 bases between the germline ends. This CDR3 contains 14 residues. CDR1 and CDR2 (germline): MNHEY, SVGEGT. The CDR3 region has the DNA TGTGCCAGCAGTACAGCAACTTCATCCACTGAAGCTTTCTTT. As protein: CASSTATSSTEAFF.

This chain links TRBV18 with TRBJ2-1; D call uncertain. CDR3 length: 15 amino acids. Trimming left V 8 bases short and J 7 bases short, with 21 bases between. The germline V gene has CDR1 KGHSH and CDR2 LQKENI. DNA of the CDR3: TGTGCCAGCGCCCTCACGGTTGCTGGGGTTAATGAGCAGTTCTTC. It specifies CASALTVAGVNEQFF.

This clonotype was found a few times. The DNA for the CDR3 is TGCGCCAGCAGCACCACAGCGAGTAACTACTACGAGCAGTACTTC. Translated: CASSTTASNYYEQYF. The chain combines TRBV5-1 with TRBJ2-7; D not certain. Germline CDR1 SGHRS, CDR2 YFSETQ. Trimming removed 4 bases from V and 3 bases from J, with 17 bases in between. The CDR3 length is 15 residues.

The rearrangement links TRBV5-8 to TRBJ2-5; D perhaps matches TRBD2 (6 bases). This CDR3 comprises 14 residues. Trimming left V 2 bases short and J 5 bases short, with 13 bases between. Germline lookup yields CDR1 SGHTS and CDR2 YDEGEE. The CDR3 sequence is CASSFPGTLETQYF. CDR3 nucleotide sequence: TGTGCCAGCAGCTTTCCCGGGACTTTGGAGACCCAGTACTTC.

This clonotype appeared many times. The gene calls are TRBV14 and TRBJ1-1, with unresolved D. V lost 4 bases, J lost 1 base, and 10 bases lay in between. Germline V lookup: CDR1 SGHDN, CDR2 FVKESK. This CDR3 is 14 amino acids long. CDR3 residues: CASSPRTGNTEAFF. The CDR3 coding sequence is TGTGCCAGCAGCCCCCGGACGGGGAACACTGAAGCTTTCTTT. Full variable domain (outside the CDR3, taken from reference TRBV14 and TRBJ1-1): EAGVTQFPSHSVIEKGQTVTLRCDPISGHDNLYWYRRVMGKEIKFLLHFVKESKQDESGMPNNRFLAERTGGTYSTLKVQPAELEDSGVYFCASSPRTGNTEAFFGQGTRLTVV.

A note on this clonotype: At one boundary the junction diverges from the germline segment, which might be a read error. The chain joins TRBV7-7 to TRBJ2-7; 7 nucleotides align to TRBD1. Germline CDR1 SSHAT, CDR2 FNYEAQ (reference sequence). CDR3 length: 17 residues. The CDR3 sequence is CASSLASGQTSSYEQYF. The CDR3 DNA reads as TGTGCTAGCAGCTTAGCATCGGGACAGACGAGCTCCTACGAGCAGTACTTC.

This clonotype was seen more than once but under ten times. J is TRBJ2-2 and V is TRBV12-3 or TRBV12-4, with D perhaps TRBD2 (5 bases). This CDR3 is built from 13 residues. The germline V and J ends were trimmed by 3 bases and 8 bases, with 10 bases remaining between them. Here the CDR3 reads CASSFSGGGELFF. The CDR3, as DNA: TGTGCCAGCAGTTTTTCTGGCGGGGGGGAGCTGTTTTTT.

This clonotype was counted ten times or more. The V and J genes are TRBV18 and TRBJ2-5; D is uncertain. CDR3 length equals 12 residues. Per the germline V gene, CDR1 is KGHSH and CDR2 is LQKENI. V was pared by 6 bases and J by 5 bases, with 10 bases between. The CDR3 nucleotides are TGTGCCAGCTCTCCTCAGGAGGAGACCCAGTACTTC. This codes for CASSPQEETQYF.

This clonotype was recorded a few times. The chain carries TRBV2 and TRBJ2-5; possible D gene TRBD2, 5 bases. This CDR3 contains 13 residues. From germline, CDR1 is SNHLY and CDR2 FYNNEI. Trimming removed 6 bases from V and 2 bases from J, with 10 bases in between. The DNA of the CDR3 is TGTGCCAGCAGATCTGACTATCAAGAGACCCAGTACTTC. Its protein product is CASRSDYQETQYF.

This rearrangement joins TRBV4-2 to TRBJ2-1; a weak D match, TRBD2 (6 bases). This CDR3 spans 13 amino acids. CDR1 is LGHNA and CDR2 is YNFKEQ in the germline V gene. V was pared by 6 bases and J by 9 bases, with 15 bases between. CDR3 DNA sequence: TGTGCCAGCAGGGACTACGGCCGGGGTGAGCAGTTCTTC. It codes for CASRDYGRGEQFF.

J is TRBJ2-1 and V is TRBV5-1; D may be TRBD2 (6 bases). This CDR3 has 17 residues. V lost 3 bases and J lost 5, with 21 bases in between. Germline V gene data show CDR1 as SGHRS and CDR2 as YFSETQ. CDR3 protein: CASSSSAPLAENNEQFF. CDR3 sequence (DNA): TGCGCCAGCAGCTCCTCCGCCCCTTTAGCGGAAAACAATGAGCAGTTCTTC.

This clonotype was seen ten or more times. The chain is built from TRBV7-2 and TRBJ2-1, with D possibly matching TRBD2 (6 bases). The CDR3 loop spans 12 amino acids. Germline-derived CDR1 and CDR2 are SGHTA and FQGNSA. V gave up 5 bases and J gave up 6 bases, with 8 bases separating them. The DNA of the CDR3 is TGTGCCAGCAGCCCGGGGGTCAATGAGCAGTTCTTC. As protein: CASSPGVNEQFF.